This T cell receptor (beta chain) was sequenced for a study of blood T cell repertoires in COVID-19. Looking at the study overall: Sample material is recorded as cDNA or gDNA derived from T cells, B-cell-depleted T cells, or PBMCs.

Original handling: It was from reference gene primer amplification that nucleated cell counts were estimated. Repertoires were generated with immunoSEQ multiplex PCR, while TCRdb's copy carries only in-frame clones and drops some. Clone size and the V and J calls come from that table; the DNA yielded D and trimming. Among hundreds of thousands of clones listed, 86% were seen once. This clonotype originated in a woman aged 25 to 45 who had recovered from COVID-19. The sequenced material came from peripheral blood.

This CDR3 reads CASSPSYGSEETQYF. As DNA, the CDR3 is TGTGCCAGCAGCCCATCATATGGTAGCGAAGAGACCCAGTACTTC. The chain uses TRBV11-1 and TRBJ2-5; weak D call: TRBD2 (5 bases). Per germline, CDR1 SGHAT and CDR2 FQDESV (reference sequence). This CDR3 region has 15 residues. The V gene lost 5 bases and the J gene lost 3 bases, with 16 bases spanning the gap.